This TCR beta chain was sequenced for a study of blood T cell repertoires in COVID-19. Study context: The United States, Italy and Spain were the sources of the acute and convalescent COVID-19 samples. Sample material is recorded as cDNA or gDNA derived from T cells, B-cell-depleted T cells, or PBMCs.

Original analysis: Estimated nucleated cell counts came from reference gene primer amplification. Sequencing was performed with immunoSEQ multiplex PCR; in TCRdb, only in-frame clones are kept and a portion is missing. The V and J calls and clone size come from that table; D and trimming were worked out from the DNA. This sample yields approximately 69,000 clones, of which nearly 85% are seen a single time; roughly 1.9% belongs to the top ten. The receptor was isolated from a woman aged 55-75 years with acute or convalescent COVID-19. The material sequenced was peripheral blood.

The CDR3 sequence is CATQPGGRVYNQPQHF. The CDR3 DNA reads TGTGCCACCCAACCCGGGGGGAGGGTCTACAATCAGCCCCAGCATTTT. This chain uses TRBV27 with TRBJ1-5, with D possibly matching TRBD1 (5 bases). CDR1 MNHEY and CDR2 SMNVEV come from the germline V gene (reference sequence). Trimming took off 10 bases at V and 3 bases at J, with 22 bases between the two ends. CDR3 size: 16 residues.